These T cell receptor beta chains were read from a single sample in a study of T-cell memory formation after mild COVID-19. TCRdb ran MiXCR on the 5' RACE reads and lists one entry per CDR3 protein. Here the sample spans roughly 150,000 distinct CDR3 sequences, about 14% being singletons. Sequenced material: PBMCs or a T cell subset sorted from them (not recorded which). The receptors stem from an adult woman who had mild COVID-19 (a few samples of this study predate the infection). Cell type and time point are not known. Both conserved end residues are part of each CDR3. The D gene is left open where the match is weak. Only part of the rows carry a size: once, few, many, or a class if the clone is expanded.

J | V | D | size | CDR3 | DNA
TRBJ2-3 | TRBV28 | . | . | CASRPGTSGTDTQYF | TGTGCCAGCAGACCGGGGACTTCCGGCACAGATACGCAGTATTTT
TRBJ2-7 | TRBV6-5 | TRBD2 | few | CASMVLAGDYHEQYF | TGTGCCAGCATGGTGCTAGCGGGAGACTACCACGAGCAGTACTTC
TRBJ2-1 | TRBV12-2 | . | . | CASRLAQFGGNEQFF | TGTGCAAGTCGCTTAGCGCAGTTTGGGGGGAATGAGCAGTTCTTC
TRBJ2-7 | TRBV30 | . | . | CAWRTKSGIPYEQYF | TGTGCCTGGAGAACGAAGTCAGGGATACCCTACGAGCAGTACTTC
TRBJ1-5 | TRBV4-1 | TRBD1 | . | CASSQDYPGQRNQPQHF | TGCGCCAGCAGCCAAGACTATCCGGGACAGAGGAATCAGCCCCAGCATTTT
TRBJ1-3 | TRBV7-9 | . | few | CASSLGLLSGNTIYF | TGTGCCAGCAGCCTCGGACTGCTCTCTGGAAACACCATATATTTT
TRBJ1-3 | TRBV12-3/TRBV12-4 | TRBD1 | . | CASTEDRAVGNTIYF | TGTGCCAGCACCGAGGACAGGGCCGTAGGAAACACCATATATTTT
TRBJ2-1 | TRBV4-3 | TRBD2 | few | CASSQDNGRADGSYNEQFF | TGCGCCAGCAGCCAAGATAACGGGAGGGCCGACGGCTCCTACAATGAGCAGTTCTTC
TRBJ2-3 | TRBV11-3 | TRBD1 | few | CASSLAGTAATDTQYF | TGTGCCAGCAGCTTAGCTGGGACAGCCGCCACAGATACGCAGTATTTT
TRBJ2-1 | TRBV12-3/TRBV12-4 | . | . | CASSLRGGRLGEQFF | TGTGCCAGCAGTTTGAGGGGGGGTAGGTTGGGTGAGCAGTTCTTC
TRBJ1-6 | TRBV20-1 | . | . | CSARVGGSPLHF | TGCAGTGCTAGAGTAGGCGGATCACCCCTCCACTTT
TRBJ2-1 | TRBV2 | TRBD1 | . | CASRARQGSYNEQFF | TGTGCCAGCAGGGCTAGACAGGGGTCCTACAATGAGCAGTTCTTC
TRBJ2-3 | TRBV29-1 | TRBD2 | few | CSVETSGGFTDTQYF | TGCAGCGTTGAAACTAGCGGGGGTTTCACAGATACGCAGTATTTT
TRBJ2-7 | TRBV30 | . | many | CAWSVGRSYEQYF | TGTGCCTGGAGTGTGGGGAGATCCTACGAGCAGTACTTC
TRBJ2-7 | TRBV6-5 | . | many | CASSTSYEQYF | TGTGCCAGCAGTACTAGTTACGAGCAGTACTTC
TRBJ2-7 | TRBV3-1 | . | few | CASSQETPPYEQYF | TGTGCCAGCAGCCAAGAGACCCCGCCCTACGAGCAGTACTTC
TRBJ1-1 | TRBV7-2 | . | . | CASSSRQAGNTEAFF | TGTGCCAGCAGCTCCAGACAGGCGGGGAACACTGAAGCTTTCTTT
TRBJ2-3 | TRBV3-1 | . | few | CASSQELTARTDTQYF | TGTGCCAGCAGCCAAGAACTGACGGCCCGCACAGATACGCAGTATTTT
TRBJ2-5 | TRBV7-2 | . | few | CASSPGPNQETQYF | TGTGCCAGCAGCCCGGGACCGAACCAAGAGACCCAGTACTTC
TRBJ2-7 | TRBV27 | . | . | CASSRPDRLEQYF | TGTGCCAGCAGCCGCCCCGACAGGCTCGAGCAGTACTTC
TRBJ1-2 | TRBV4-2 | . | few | CASSQDTHRSGGKDYTF | TGTGCCAGCAGCCAAGATACCCACCGGTCGGGGGGCAAAGACTACACCTTC
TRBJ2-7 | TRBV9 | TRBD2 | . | CASSVGTSGHEQYF | TGTGCCAGCAGCGTAGGTACTAGCGGCCACGAGCAGTACTTC
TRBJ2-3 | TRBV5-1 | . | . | CASSLRLAGATDTQYF | TGCGCCAGCAGCTTGCGATTAGCTGGGGCCACAGATACGCAGTATTTT
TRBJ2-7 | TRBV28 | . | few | CASSSRRELYEQYF | TGTGCCAGCAGTTCTCGGAGGGAGTTGTACGAGCAGTACTTC
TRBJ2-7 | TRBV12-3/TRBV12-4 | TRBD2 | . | CASSLPRLAGAAGEQYF | TGTGCCAGCAGCCTCCCCCGACTAGCGGGAGCGGCGGGCGAGCAGTACTTC
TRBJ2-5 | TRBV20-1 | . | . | CSAEDLIKQETKYF | TGCAGTGCAGAGGATCTAATTAAACAAGAGACCAAGTACTTC
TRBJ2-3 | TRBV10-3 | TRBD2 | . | CAISVEAGESYTQYF | TGTGCCATCAGTGTTGAAGCGGGGGAATCGTATACGCAGTATTTT
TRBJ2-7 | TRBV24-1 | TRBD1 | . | CATSRDSVGEQYF | TGTGCCACCAGTCGGGACAGCGTTGGCGAGCAGTACTTC
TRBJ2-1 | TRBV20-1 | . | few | CSAENLLSLW | TGCAGTGCCGAAAACCTCTTATCTCTGTGG